The 9 T cell receptor beta chains reported below all come from one sample, sequenced in a study of T-cell reconstitution after alpha-beta-depleted transplantation in children. As it was prepared, the TCRbeta library received unique molecular identifiers. TCRdb re-called the PCR reads through MiXCR, storing one row per CDR3 protein. The table records about 600,000 distinct CDR3 sequences, around 23% of them present only once. The sample consisted of PBMCs, mostly from graft donor cells, taken 360 days after TCRalphabeta/CD19-depleted stem cell transplant. All receptors come from a boy under two years old who had a stem cell transplant for acute myeloid leukemia, so the T cells may come from the graft donor.

This clonotype appeared once. This sequence may be a read error, since a much larger clone differs from it by one base. The rearrangement joins TRBV9 to TRBJ2-3; D not resolved. Germline CDR1 is SGDLS and CDR2 is YYNGEE. This CDR3 comprises 11 residues. Trimming took off 6 bases at V and 4 bases at J, with 6 bases between the two ends. CDR3 bases: TGTGCCAGCAACCCCCCAGATACGCAGTATTTT. Amino acid sequence: CASNPPDTQYF.

The chain couples TRBV6-4 to TRBJ2-3; 14 bases are shared with TRBD2. The CDR3 is made up of 21 amino acids. Germline CDR1 reads MRHNA; CDR2 reads SNTAGT. V lost 6 bases and J lost 4; bases outside the gene matches: 21. The CDR3 DNA sequence: TGTGCCAGCAGCCGCTTACCCCCCGGGACTAGCGGGGGCGCCGAGGCAGATACGCAGTATTTT. This translates into CASSRLPPGTSGGAEADTQYF.

This clonotype showed up many times. The rearrangement links TRBV28 to TRBJ2-1; D might be TRBD2 (6 bases). Per germline, CDR1 MDHEN and CDR2 SYDVKM. CDR3 size: 14 residues. V was clipped by 6 bases and J by 7 bases, with 16 bases between them. The CDR3 DNA reads TGTGCCAGCAGCCGGGACTCCACCTGGAATGAGCAGTTCTTC. It specifies CASSRDSTWNEQFF.

This clonotype was seen repeatedly, ten times or more. The rearrangement joins TRBV20-1 to TRBJ1-5; tentatively, D is TRBD1 (6 bases). V was shortened by 0 bases and J by 2 bases, with 14 bases between the two germline ends. The CDR3 length is 16 residues. CDR1 and CDR2 (germline): DFQATT, SNEGSKA (reference sequence). The CDR3 nucleotides read TGCAGTGCTAGAGATCGAACAGGGTATGGCAATCAGCCCCAGCATTTT. It encodes CSARDRTGYGNQPQHF.

In this sample, this clonotype turned up a few times. This chain joins TRBV20-1 and TRBJ2-3; either TRBD1 or TRBD2 may fit D (6 bases each). The CDR3 is 14 residues long. Germline CDR1 DFQATT, CDR2 SNEGSKA (reference sequence). Trimming removed 2 bases from V and 2 bases from J, with 11 bases in between. CDR3 nucleotides: TGCAGTGCTAGAAGGGGGGCCTACACAGATACGCAGTATTTT. It is translated as CSARRGAYTDTQYF.

The chain couples TRBV20-1 to TRBJ1-5; possible D gene TRBD1, 6 bases. The length of the CDR3 is 12 residues. V lost 4 bases to trimming and J lost 9 bases, with 13 bases between them. Germline CDR1 DFQATT, CDR2 SNEGSKA (reference sequence). The CDR3 loop reads CSATREGGPQHF. CDR3 in DNA: TGCAGTGCTACCAGGGAGGGGGGGCCCCAGCATTTT.

This clonotype was observed a few times. This chain uses TRBV20-1 with TRBJ2-3; the match to TRBD2 covers 9 bases. The germline V gene has CDR1 DFQATT and CDR2 SNEGSKA (reference sequence). The CDR3 contains 15 residues. J lost 2 bases, V lost 1 base, and 4 bases had no gene match. The CDR3 DNA reads as TGCAGTGCTAGAGCTAGCGGGGACAACACAGATACGCAGTATTTT. It codes for CSARASGDNTDTQYF.

The V call is TRBV6-1, the J call TRBJ1-1; D gene uncertain. From germline, CDR1 is MNHNS and CDR2 SASEGT. V lost 6 bases and J 1 base, leaving 18 bases between the germline ends. CDR3 length: 16 residues. Here the CDR3 reads CASSLGQSLWNTEAFF. The CDR3 DNA reads as TGTGCCAGCAGCCTCGGGCAGAGCCTCTGGAACACTGAAGCTTTCTTT.

This clonotype was seen ten or more times. This chain links TRBV12-3 or TRBV12-4 with TRBJ1-1; D is uncertain. V shed 2 bases and J shed 3 bases, with 10 bases lying between them. The CDR3 totals 14 residues. The CDR3: CASSLRLGYTEAFF. The CDR3 DNA sequence: TGTGCCAGCAGTTTAAGACTGGGCTACACTGAAGCTTTCTTT.